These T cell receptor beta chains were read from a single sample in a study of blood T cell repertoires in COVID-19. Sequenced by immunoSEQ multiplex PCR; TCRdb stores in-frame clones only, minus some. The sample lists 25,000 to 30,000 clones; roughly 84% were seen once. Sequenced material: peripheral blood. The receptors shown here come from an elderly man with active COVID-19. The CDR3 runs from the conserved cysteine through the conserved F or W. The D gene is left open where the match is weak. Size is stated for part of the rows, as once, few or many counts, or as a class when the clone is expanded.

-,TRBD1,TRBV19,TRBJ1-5,TGTGCCAGTAGAGAGACAGGGCTAAATCAGCCCCAGCATTTT,CASRETGLNQPQHF
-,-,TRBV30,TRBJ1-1,TGTGCCTGGAAACGGGACATTCGTGAAGCTTTCTTT,CAWKRDIREAFF
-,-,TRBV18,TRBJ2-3,TGTGCCAGCATCGGGGGTGCAGATACGCAGTATTTT,CASIGGADTQYF
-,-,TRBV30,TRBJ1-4,TGTGCCTGGAGTGTAGTCGGGTTAGGGAGAGAAAAACTGTTTTTT,CAWSVVGLGREKLFF
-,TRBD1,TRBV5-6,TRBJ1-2,TGTGCCAGCAGCGTACGGACAGGCCTTTATGGCTACACCTTC,CASSVRTGLYGYTF
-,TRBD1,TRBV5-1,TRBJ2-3,TGCGCCAGCAGCCCGGACAGGGGGCTCACAGATACGCAGTATTTT,CASSPDRGLTDTQYF
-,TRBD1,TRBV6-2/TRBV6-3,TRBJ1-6,TGTGCCAGCAGTACTGGGACAGGGGGTAATTCACCCCTCCACTTT,CASSTGTGGNSPLHF
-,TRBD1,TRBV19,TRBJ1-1,TGTGCCAGTAGTATCGACAGGGTGAACACTGAAGCTTTCTTT,CASSIDRVNTEAFF
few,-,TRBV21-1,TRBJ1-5,TGTGCCAGCAGATCGGGACAGGATTATAGCAATCAGCCCCAGCATTTT,CASRSGQDYSNQPQHF
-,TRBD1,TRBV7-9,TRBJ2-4,TGTGCCAGCAGCTCAATCATGGACAGGACCAAAAACATTCAGTACTTC,CASSSIMDRTKNIQYF
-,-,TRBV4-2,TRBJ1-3,TGTGCCAGCAGCCTTGTGGTGAGGTCCTCTGGAAACACCATATATTTT,CASSLVVRSSGNTIYF
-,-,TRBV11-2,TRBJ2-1,TGTGCCAGCAGCAGGGAGTACAATGAGCAGTTCTTC,CASSREYNEQFF
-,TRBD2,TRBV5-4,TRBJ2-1,TGTGCCAGCAGCTTGGCCCTAGCGGGGTCTAAGAATGAGCAGTTCTTC,CASSLALAGSKNEQFF
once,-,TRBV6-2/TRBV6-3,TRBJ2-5,TGTGCCAGCAGTTACTCTTTGAGTCTACGCGATCCAGAGACCCAGTACTTC,CASSYSLSLRDPETQYF
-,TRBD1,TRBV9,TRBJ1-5,TGTGCCAGCAGCGTTGGGGACAGCGGCAGTCAGCCCCAGCATTTT,CASSVGDSGSQPQHF
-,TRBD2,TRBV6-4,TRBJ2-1,TGTGCCAGCATGAAGCGGGGGGCCCGAGCATACTACAATGAGCAGTTCTTC,CASMKRGARAYYNEQFF
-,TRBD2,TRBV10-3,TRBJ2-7,TGTGCCATCAGTGATGGGACTAGCGGCTACGAGCAGTACTTC,CAISDGTSGYEQYF
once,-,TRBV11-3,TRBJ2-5,TGTGCCAGCAGCCCTGGTCGACTGGGTCAAGAGACCCAGTACTTC,CASSPGRLGQETQYF
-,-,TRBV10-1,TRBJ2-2,TGCGCCAGCAGTGAGTCTCCATACACCGGGGAGCTGTTTTTT,CASSESPYTGELFF
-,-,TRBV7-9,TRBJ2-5,TGTGCCAGCAGCTTAACGCAGGGTGGGCGAGAGACCCAGTACTTC,CASSLTQGGRETQYF
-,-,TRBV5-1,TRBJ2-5,TGCGCCAGCAGGGGACTTCAAGAGACCCAGTACTTC,CASRGLQETQYF
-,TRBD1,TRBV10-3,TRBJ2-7,TGTGCCATCAGTGCCGGGACAGTCTACGAGCAGTACTTC,CAISAGTVYEQYF